This T cell receptor (beta chain) was recovered during a study of blood T cell repertoires in COVID-19. Across the whole study: COVID-19 samples collected from the United States, Italy and Spain covered acute and convalescent phases.

Measured with immunoSEQ multiplex PCR; TCRdb has only the in-frame clones, and not every one. The repertoire has roughly 160,000 clones, less than 85% of them found once; the top ten carry over 15%. Membership in each cohort depended on participant-reported clinical history. The CDR3 has 17 amino acids. V shed 0 bases, J shed 6 bases, and the junction held 8 bases outside the gene matches. From germline, CDR1 is SGHRS and CDR2 YFSETQ. Sequenced material: PBMCs or T cells enriched from blood (not recorded which). The TCR originated in a man aged 60-69 years who had recovered from COVID-19. The chain carries TRBV5-1 and TRBJ2-3; 12 nucleotides align to TRBD2. In DNA, the CDR3 is TGCGCCAGCAGCTTGGCCCAACTAGCGGGAGGCGTCGATACGCAGTATTTT. Translated: CASSLAQLAGGVDTQYF.